The clone carrying this TCR beta chain was found many times. Its matching antigen is unknown. The CDR3 contains 13 residues. V dropped 6 bases and J dropped 8; count of bases not matched to a gene: 7. CDR1 and CDR2 (germline): MDHEN, SYDVKM. This sample is part of a study of T cells in Graves' hyperthyroidism and ophthalmopathy. RNA transcripts yielded amplified TCR beta CDR3 regions. An initial round of RT-PCR targeting the TCR CDR3 relied on the HTBI primer set. TCRdb recomputed calls from the multiplex PCR reads with MiXCR, one row per CDR3 protein. Of about half a million distinct CDR3 sequences in the sample, more than 20% were seen once. Overall study findings and caveats: Blood also held most thyroid clonotypes expanded beyond 0.001. Ophthalmopathy cases were set apart from stable hyperthyroidism by a 13 V-J model.

The study excluded patients with uncontrolled infection, other autoimmune disease, pregnancy or lactation. A 10 ml volume of fresh peripheral blood provided the PBMCs. J is TRBJ1-2 and V is TRBV28; TRBD1 agrees at 9 bases. Sequencing input: blood. The clonotype originates from a man between 18 and 35 years old with Graves' hyperthyroidism. CDR3 sequence reads: CASRKQGARGYTF. The CDR3 nucleotides read TGTGCCAGCAGAAAACAGGGGGCACGGGGCTACACCTTC.